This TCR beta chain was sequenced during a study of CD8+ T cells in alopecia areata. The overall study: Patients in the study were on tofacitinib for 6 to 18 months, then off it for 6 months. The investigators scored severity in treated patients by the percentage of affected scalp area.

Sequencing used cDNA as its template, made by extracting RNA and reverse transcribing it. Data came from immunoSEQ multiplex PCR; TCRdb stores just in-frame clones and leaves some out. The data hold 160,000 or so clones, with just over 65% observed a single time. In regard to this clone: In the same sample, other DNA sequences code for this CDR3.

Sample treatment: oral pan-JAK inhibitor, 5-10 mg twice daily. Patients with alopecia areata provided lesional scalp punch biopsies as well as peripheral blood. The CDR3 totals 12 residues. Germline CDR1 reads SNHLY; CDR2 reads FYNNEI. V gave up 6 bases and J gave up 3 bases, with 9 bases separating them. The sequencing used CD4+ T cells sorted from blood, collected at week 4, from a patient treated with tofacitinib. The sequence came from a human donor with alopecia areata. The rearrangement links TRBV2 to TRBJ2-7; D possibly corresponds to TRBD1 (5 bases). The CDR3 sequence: CASRDDSYEQYF. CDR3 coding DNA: TGTGCCAGCAGGGATGACAGCTACGAGCAGTACTTC.